These 16 T cell receptor beta chains came from one sample sequenced in a study of early T cells in non-severe SARS-CoV-2 infection. MiXCR, applied by TCRdb to the 5' RACE reads, yields one record per CDR3 protein. This table holds fewer than 65,000 distinct CDR3 sequences, around 13% found once. Sequenced material: whole blood. The receptor set was obtained from an adult who was a healthcare worker with PCR-confirmed SARS-CoV-2 infection or an uninfected control (not recorded which).

This clonotype has only a few counts. The rearrangement joins TRBV29-1 to TRBJ1-1, with a weak D call TRBD1 (5 bases). The CDR3 runs to 12 residues. Trimming took off 0 bases at V and 7 bases at J, with 9 bases between the two ends. The germline gives CDR1 SQVTM, CDR2 ANQGSEA. CDR3 loop: CSVEDLGVEAFF. The CDR3 DNA reads as TGCAGCGTTGAAGATCTAGGGGTTGAAGCTTTCTTT. The variable domain in full, completed from reference TRBV29-1 and TRBJ1-1, reads SAVISQKPSRDICQRGTSLTIQCQVDSQVTMMFWYRQQPGQSLTLIATANQGSEATYESGFVIDKFPISRPNLTFSTLTVSNMSPEDSSIYLCSVEDLGVEAFFGQGTRLTVV.

Ten or more counts support this clonotype. J is TRBJ1-2 and V is TRBV12-3 or TRBV12-4, with D possibly matching TRBD1 (6 bases). The CDR3 length is 12 residues. V was cut by 6 bases and J by 7 bases, with 12 bases left in between. CDR3 loop: CASSLKGGGYTF. CDR3 nucleotides: TGTGCCAGCAGCCTTAAAGGGGGTGGCTACACCTTC.

This clonotype came up many times. The gene calls are TRBV5-6 and TRBJ1-1, with a possible D match to TRBD1 (5 bases). With 0 bases removed from V and 3 bases from J, the gap between germline ends came to 12 bases. CDR1 and CDR2 from the germline V gene are SGHDT and YYEEEE. This CDR3 spans 15 amino acids. For the CDR3, the DNA is TGTGCCAGCAGCTTGGTTACCCTACAGGACACTGAAGCTTTCTTT. It is translated as CASSLVTLQDTEAFF.

This clonotype has at least ten counts. The rearrangement joins TRBV29-1 to TRBJ2-3; possible D gene TRBD2, 6 bases. Germline V lookup: CDR1 SQVTM, CDR2 ANQGSEA. This CDR3 comprises 12 residues. Trimming cost V 2 bases and J 6 bases, with 9 bases left between them. This CDR3 is CSVESAGDTQYF. The CDR3, as DNA: TGCAGCGTTGAATCGGCGGGGGATACGCAGTATTTT.

The gene calls are TRBV20-1 and TRBJ2-3; D is unresolved. The CDR3 has 11 amino acids. The V gene lost 3 bases and the J gene lost 1 base, with 2 bases spanning the gap. Germline V gives CDR1 DFQATT, CDR2 SNEGSKA (reference sequence). CDR3 protein: CSARGTDTQYF. The CDR3 nucleotides read TGCAGTGCTAGGGGCACAGATACGCAGTATTTT.

CDR3 bases: TGCAGTGCTCCAAGTAAGGGCCCGGGGACTGAAGCTTTCTTT. It codes for CSAPSKGPGTEAFF. The genes are TRBV20-1 and TRBJ1-1; D not certain. Germline V gene lookup returns CDR1 DFQATT and CDR2 SNEGSKA (reference sequence). Deletions cut 5 bases from V and 5 bases from J, with 18 bases between. This CDR3 region has 14 residues.

This clonotype was seen only once. This chain links TRBV20-1 with TRBJ2-7; maybe TRBD2 (6 bases). Per the germline V gene, CDR1 is DFQATT and CDR2 is SNEGSKA (reference sequence). Deletions cut 6 bases from V and 7 bases from J, with 19 bases between. CDR3 size: 13 residues. The CDR3 DNA follows: TGCAGTGCCCGGGGAGGCTCCCTTCGGGAGCAGTACTTC. Protein: CSARGGSLREQYF.

The chain carries TRBV12-5 and TRBJ1-5; D uncertain. Germline values: CDR1 LGHNT, CDR2 FRNRAP. This CDR3 is built from 13 residues. V was trimmed by 3 bases and J by 6 bases, leaving 9 bases between them. DNA of the CDR3: TGTGCTAGTGGTTTAAGTGGACTTCAGCCCCAGCATTTT. Translating it yields CASGLSGLQPQHF.

This clonotype was detected only a few times. The chain is built from TRBV7-6 and TRBJ2-2, with a weak D call TRBD1 (5 bases). Per the germline V gene, CDR1 is SGHVS and CDR2 is FNYEAQ. Trimming shortened V by 6 bases and J by 2 bases, and 13 bases separated the two germline ends. This CDR3 spans 15 amino acids. CDR3 nucleotide sequence: TGTGCCAGCAGGGCCGGTCAGGGAAACACCGGGGAGCTGTTTTTT. This translates into CASRAGQGNTGELFF. The full variable domain, with the rest looked up from reference TRBV7-6 and TRBJ2-2, is GAGVSQSPRYKVTKRGQDVALRCDPISGHVSLYWYRQALGQGPEFLTYFNYEAQQDKSGLPNDRFSAERPEGSISTLTIQRTEQRDSAMYRCASRAGQGNTGELFFGEGSRLTVL.

This clonotype was recorded many times. The chain joins TRBV12-3 or TRBV12-4 to TRBJ2-2, with D possibly matching TRBD1 (6 bases). The ends were cut back, 5 bases at V and 4 bases at J, with 11 bases in the middle. This CDR3 is 14 amino acids long. The CDR3 region is CASSPLGGTGELFF. The CDR3 nucleotides are TGTGCCAGCAGTCCCCTAGGGGGCACCGGGGAGCTGTTTTTT.

In its sample, this clonotype was seen a few times. V is TRBV12-3 or TRBV12-4 and J is TRBJ2-3; 8 bases match TRBD2. The ends lost 5 bases at V and 0 bases at J; junction bases unmatched: 4. The CDR3 covers 15 residues. CDR3 sequence reads: CASSLLADSTDTQYF. For the CDR3, the DNA is TGTGCCAGCAGTCTACTAGCGGATAGCACAGATACGCAGTATTTT.

This clonotype was seen many times. The chain carries TRBV10-1 and TRBJ2-2, with TRBD1 matching over 9 bases. This CDR3 is 16 amino acids long. The ends lost 8 bases at V and 6 bases at J; junction bases unmatched: 13. The V gene's germline CDR1 is WNHNN and CDR2 SYGVQD (reference sequence). The CDR3 reads CASPGTGPGGAGELFF. The DNA of the CDR3 is TGCGCCAGCCCGGGGACAGGGCCCGGCGGGGCCGGGGAGCTGTTTTTT.

This clonotype was counted only a few times. The CDR3 loop reads CASSFGLDTQYF. In nucleotides, the CDR3 is TGCGCCAGCAGCTTCGGACTAGATACGCAGTATTTT. The chain carries TRBV5-1 and TRBJ2-3; perhaps TRBD2 as D (5 bases). The CDR3 sequence is 12 residues long. V lost 2 bases and J lost 5, with 6 bases in between. Germline assignment: CDR1 SGHRS and CDR2 YFSETQ.

V and J are TRBV6-5 and TRBJ2-5, with 9 bases matching TRBD1. In germline, CDR1 is MNHEY, CDR2 SVGAGI. J lost 1 base, V lost 4 bases, and 10 bases had no gene match. This CDR3 comprises 17 residues. The CDR3 reads CASSSHLGTGSQETQYF. The CDR3 DNA sequence: TGTGCCAGCAGTTCTCACCTCGGGACAGGGTCCCAAGAGACCCAGTACTTC.

In its sample, this clonotype was seen a few times. This chain uses TRBV11-2 with TRBJ2-7; D call uncertain. Per the germline V gene, CDR1 is SGHAT and CDR2 is FQNNGV. Trimming left V 0 bases short and J 5 bases short, with 17 bases between. The CDR3 length is 16 residues. CDR3 region: CASSLEAGGSLDEQYF. CDR3 in DNA: TGTGCCAGCAGCTTAGAGGCAGGTGGCAGTTTGGACGAGCAGTACTTC.

The table lists this clonotype with a count of one. Likely a read error: the CDR3 ends without its conserved phenylalanine or tryptophan. The chain employs TRBV9 and TRBJ1-1; D is unresolved. The CDR3 runs to 13 residues. Germline assignment: CDR1 SGDLS and CDR2 YYNGEE. Trimming shortened V by 6 bases and J by 4 bases, and 13 bases separated the two germline ends. The DNA of the CDR3 is TGTGCCAGCACCCGGGCGCCGGGCACTGAAGCTTTCTCT. This sequence encodes CASTRAPGTEAFS.